The sequence of this T cell receptor (beta chain) was determined in a study of cytomegalovirus exposure and HLA in healthy donors. Study-wide findings and caveats: Prior analysis indicated that the majority of TCR beta V segments exhibited productivity approximately 87% or approximately 30% of the time. A later analysis linked a missense DCLRE1C variant to TCR beta V- and J-gene trimming. TCR beta chains numbering about 160 were designated cytomegalovirus-associated.

The PCR had 60 Vbeta and 13 Jbeta primers. The protocol was immunoSEQ multiplex PCR, while the TCRdb copy is restricted to in-frame clones and leaves out a portion. The data hold more than 100,000 clones, with around 79% observed a single time. Germline V CDR1 and CDR2: LGHNT, FRNRAP. CDR3 length equals 13 residues. V shed 9 bases and J shed 0 bases, with 9 bases lying between them. As for this clone: Its antigen is unknown.

Sequenced input: PBMCs. The receptor was derived from a woman aged 40 to 49 in good health and CMV-seronegative. The genes are TRBV12-5 and TRBJ1-5; D may be TRBD1 (5 bases). CDR3 in DNA: TGTGCTAGCAGGGCGGATAGCAATCAGCCCCAGCATTTT. Translation gives CASRADSNQPQHF.